This T cell receptor beta chain originates from a study of blood T cells in healthy people across ages. Through a sample-barcoded 5' primer and a J-beta primer mix, a second PCR was run for roughly 6 to 11 cycles. TCRdb passed the 5' RACE reads through MiXCR, listing each CDR3 protein once. The sample records some 1.8 million distinct CDR3 sequences, more than 35% being singletons. Germline CDR1 SGHTA, CDR2 FQGNSA. The CDR3 has 14 residues. The V end was cut by 4 bases, the J end by 7 bases, with 14 bases between. Sequences were obtained from blood. The chain uses TRBV7-2 and TRBJ2-1; D tentatively fits TRBD1 or TRBD2 (7 bases each). This receptor was taken from a human donor in good health. CDR3 in DNA: TGTGCCAGCAGCTCCAGGGGGGGGACGAATGAGCAGTTCTTC. This encodes CASSSRGGTNEQFF.